What follows is one T cell receptor (beta chain) and its context. No antigen is known for it. TCRdb called the RT-PCR reads again in MiXCR, with one record for every CDR3 protein. This repertoire shows around 540,000 distinct CDR3 sequences, approximately 12% found once; its top ten account for about 10%. The data were taken from a study of response to subunit inactivated influenza vaccine. General study points: Each seasonal influenza vaccination recruits few new T cells, the authors suggested.

V lost 3 bases and J lost 0, with 15 bases in between. The germline V gene has CDR1 MNHEY and CDR2 SVGEGT. There are 16 residues in the CDR3. The chain has TRBV6-2 or TRBV6-3 and TRBJ2-7; unclear D gene. This material consisted of PBMCs from blood, taken on the day of vaccination. This clonotype was sampled from a man in his forties or fifties who received an inactivated influenza vaccine. The CDR3 sequence: CASSYPQRRISYEQYF. As DNA, the CDR3 is TGTGCCAGCAGTTATCCACAGCGACGTATCTCCTACGAGCAGTACTTC.